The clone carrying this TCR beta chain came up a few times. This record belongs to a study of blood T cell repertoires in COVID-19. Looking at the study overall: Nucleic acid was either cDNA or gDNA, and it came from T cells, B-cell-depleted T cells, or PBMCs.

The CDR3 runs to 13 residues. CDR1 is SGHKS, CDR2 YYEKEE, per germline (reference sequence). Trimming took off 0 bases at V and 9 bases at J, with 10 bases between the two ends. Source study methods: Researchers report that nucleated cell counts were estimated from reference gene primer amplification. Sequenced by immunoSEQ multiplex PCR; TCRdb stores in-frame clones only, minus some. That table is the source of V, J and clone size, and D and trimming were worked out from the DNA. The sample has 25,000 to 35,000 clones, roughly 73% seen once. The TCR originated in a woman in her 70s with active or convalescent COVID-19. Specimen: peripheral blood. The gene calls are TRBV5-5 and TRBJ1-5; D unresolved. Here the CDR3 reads CASSLAEGLPQHF. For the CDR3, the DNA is TGTGCCAGCAGCTTGGCGGAGGGCTTGCCCCAGCATTTT.